This T cell receptor (beta chain) was recorded in a study of T cell repertoires in cytomegalovirus infection. Across the whole study: In the study, CMV epitopes included recently identified HLA-C-restricted and well-studied HLA-B-restricted ones. Indications came from public TCR beta signatures; they pointed to CMV infection and to a matching HLA type.

Overall study results and limits: The study found HLA-C-restricted CMV-specific TCR beta clonotypes dominating the ex vivo response. Cumulative frequency of public TCR beta families picked out carriers of CMV plus the relevant HLA.

Comment on this clonotype: The antigen remains undetermined.

Looked up from germline, CDR1 is SGHRS and CDR2 is YFSETQ. V was shortened by 1 base and J by 5 bases, with 7 bases between the two germline ends. The CDR3 covers 12 residues. MiXCR, applied by TCRdb to the reads, yields one record per CDR3 protein. The sample holds about 900,000 distinct CDR3 sequences, roughly 31% seen once. The TCR comes from a human donor in good health (CMV status not recorded). Some clones in this sample may be carry-over from other donors' samples. The specimen comprised cultured CD8+ T cells from PBMCs, sampled from culture after CMV antigen stimulation. The chain uses TRBV5-1 and TRBJ2-7; D is tentatively TRBD1 or TRBD2 (5 bases each). CDR3 sequence reads: CASSLLGDEQYF. CDR3 nucleotides: TGCGCCAGCAGCTTGTTGGGGGACGAGCAGTACTTC.